This T cell receptor (beta chain) originates from a study of cytomegalovirus exposure and HLA in healthy donors (dated by TCRdb to about 2017). About the investigation overall: An earlier analysis of roughly 570 of the donors reported about 300 Gb of sequence data and 95 million to 120 million unique TCR beta sequences obtained from 150 million to 200 million T cells. Approximately 310 gigabases of sequencing data and around 87 million unique TCR sequences were included in an early release covering around 600 HLA-typed donors. Of the roughly 410 genotyped donors, less than 90% were placed in the genetic ancestry cluster associated with self-reported Caucasian donors. The study aimed to test whether signatures of past pathogen exposure could be identified by cataloging public T cell receptors. The study used immunosequencing to profile the T cell repertoires of approximately 690 subjects and linked those repertoires to cytomegalovirus serostatus. In addition to the first cohort of 650 to 800 subjects, a separate validation cohort of 120 different subjects was used. To predict cytomegalovirus infection status, the study combined high-throughput TCR immunosequencing, statistical association of individual TCRs with disease status, and machine learning. To study patterns of TCR occurrence, a later analysis re-analyzed previously published TCR beta repertoires from under 750 donors and added high-resolution HLA genotyping. Rather than using new phenotypic data, the later analysis identified candidate immune exposures from TCR beta sequences and from how often those sequences occurred across donors. In an earlier analysis of 587 of the donors, high-throughput TCR beta sequencing was used to judge whether each TCR beta V gene segment behaved as functional or pseudogenic. Donor age, sex, ethnicity and CMV serostatus were compiled alongside the repertoire data. A later genetic analysis took genome-wide SNP genotypes for about 55% of the 666 donors and used that subset as a discovery cohort. All discovery cohort repertoires had been generated using a single sequencing platform. Both class I and class II loci were covered by HLA typing, at four-digit resolution. The number of donors typed differed by locus, with about 629-630 for A, B, C, DRB1 and DQB1, roughly 520 for DQA1, 606 for DPA1, and some 470 for DPB1. Roughly five DR-DQ haplotypes were handled as single units for association and clustering because linkage in the cohort was strong. On average, 235,054 unique TCR beta nucleotide sequences were sequenced per donor among some 420 genotyped donors of the cohort, with roughly a sixth of those sequences being non-productive.

The cohort was made up of 666 healthy bone marrow donors. All cohort members were sampled while nominally healthy, although unrecorded immune exposures were likely present. The donor tested CMV seronegative, placing the donor among the approximately 400 seronegative members of the cohort. Every donor gave a peripheral blood sample, and the peripheral blood mononuclear cells from that sample were used for TCR beta sequencing. Genomic DNA extraction from the blood cell samples was performed with the Qiagen DNeasy Blood Extraction Kit. Remarks on this clone: Its recognized antigen is unknown.

The library came from the immunoSEQ multiplex PCR assay. The multiplex PCR relied on a mix of 60 forward primers for TCR Vbeta segments and 13 reverse primers for TCR Jbeta segments. The CDR3 region of rearranged TCR beta genes was amplified from genomic DNA with a multiplex PCR assay. The Illumina HiSeq System was used to sequence the amplified TCR beta libraries as 87-base-pair reads. The authors processed their data as follows. A later analysis counted about 76 million unique TCR beta chains across the 550 to 700 repertoires, and some 11 million of these chains were shared by at least two donors. Raw reads were error-corrected and collapsed into unique sequences by a nearest-neighbor algorithm in which closely related sequences were merged to remove PCR and sequencing errors. Alignment of CDR3 sequences to IMGT reference sequences was used to assign V, D and J gene segments. For a sequence to be retained, a match of at least six nucleotides was required to both a V gene segment and a J gene segment. Rearrangements were classified as productive when the CDR3 lacked stop codons and remained in frame with V and J, and all other rearrangements were classified as non-productive. Following IMGT convention, CDR3 was defined as the stretch from the second conserved V-encoded cysteine to the conserved J-encoded phenylalanine. The earlier analysis of 500 to 650 of the donors excluded any sequence lacking an unambiguous match to a single V gene segment. In an earlier analysis of 450 to 750 of the donors, a V segment was called functional when productive rearrangements were above 56.7%, and segregating when the standard deviation between donors exceeded 5%. A statistical classification framework was built for diagnosing cytomegalovirus status from the catalog of TCR beta chain sequences. A later analysis assigned V and J genes by comparing TCR nucleotide sequences with IMGT/GENE-DB human TR gene sequences. A later analysis assigned CDR3 sequences and most-parsimonious VDJ recombination scenarios with the TCRdist pipeline. In a later analysis, every TCR beta chain was defined by the combination of its CDR3 amino acid sequence and its V-gene family, and reads without a unique V-gene family were dropped. In a later analysis, fewer than 650 highly shared, low-generation-probability nucleotide sequences were removed to address suspected cross-contamination and a sequencing artifact. In a later analysis, a clonal expansion index was calculated for each public chain from normalized within-repertoire ranks of inferred template counts. A later analysis computed generation probabilities with a VDJ recombination model fitted to out-of-frame rearrangements, and checked the results against IGoR. In a later analysis, TCR-TCR, TCR-HLA and TCR-CMV co-occurrence was scored with hypergeometric tests, and a repertoire-size bias correction was applied to TCR pairs. A later analysis estimated false discovery rates by permuting HLA or CMV assignments 20 times. In a later analysis, co-occurring TCRs were grouped using DBSCAN, with TCRdist sequence similarity added in when clustering inside HLA-allele-positive subsets. Co-occurrence clustering excluded repertoires with fewer than 30,000 or more than 120,000 public chains, plus five with anomalous nucleotide sharing. TCRdb retrieved this table from immuneACCESS and kept in-frame rearrangements only. Not all clones are present; in checked studies, unresolved V genes account for under half, and no reason is known for the remainder. Clone size and the V and J calls come from that table; the DNA yielded D and trimming. This sample's table contains some 96,000 clones. 3% to 4% of the sample is held by the ten biggest clonotypes.

Findings and caveats that apply to the study as a whole: Sequencing depth was assumed to be roughly uniform across donors in the presence/absence analyses, though that assumption may not hold. Because counts were too low, more than 15 rarely observed V segments, including chromosome 9 orphons, were left out of the earlier analysis of several hundred of the donors. In vitro tests confirmed that a few of the cytomegalovirus-associated TCR beta chains recognize cytomegalovirus antigens. According to a later genetic analysis, donors in an Asian-associated ancestry cluster had fewer N-insertions in productive TCRs than the approximately 670-donor mean. The cohort was sequenced for TCR beta chains only, and without alpha or paired-chain data the features that could be detected were limited. In a later analysis, HLA-associated TCR beta chains were found to be more clonally expanded and to have lower generation probabilities than equally common non-associated chains. A cluster of highly shared sequence variants was judged likely to be a technical artifact of the sequencing pipeline. Across donors, most TCR sequences were observed very rarely, whereas some public TCRs were present in many individuals. Strong co-occurrence of HLA alleles, especially DR and DQ, made assigning TCR associations to individual alleles difficult. Most CMV-associated TCR beta chains appeared to be HLA-restricted in a later analysis, and the HLA associations seemed to be driven largely by CMV exposure. It was suggested by the authors that the approach could potentially be generalized to other disease states and immunological phenotypes. The classifier was reported to diagnose cytomegalovirus status with high specificity and sensitivity in both the original cohort and the validation cohort. Specific HLA alleles were associated with around 18,000 TCR beta sequences at a false discovery rate of 0.05 in a later analysis. According to a later analysis, parvovirus B19, influenza, CMV and Epstein-Barr virus appeared linked to several top co-occurrence clusters. A later genetic analysis associated a missense DCLRE1C variant with V-gene and J-gene trimming of TCR beta chains, and an independent cohort replicated the association. Because the 87-base-pair reads could not distinguish some IMGT-functional V segments, including TRBV6-2 and TRBV6-3, those segments were excluded. Linkage disequilibrium might explain the correlated functional status among segregating V segments, but an unknown experimental factor could not be ruled out. In a later analysis, the rate of TCR association differed among HLA loci, with DRB1 alleles having the most associated TCRs and HLA-C alleles having the fewest. The study gave a list of some 150 TCR beta chains associated with cytomegalovirus. Because some donors lacked HLA typing at each locus, the association tests relied only on the typed subset. In an earlier analysis of 450 to 750 of the donors, most TCR beta V segments appeared in productive rearrangements about 90% or about 30% of the time, broadly matching IMGT annotations. A further reported finding was that TCR beta sequences accurately predicted the HLA-A and HLA-B alleles for most subjects in the first cohort. For the cohort, immune exposure information was limited to CMV serostatus.

Spanning cysteine to phenylalanine, the CDR3 consists of 11 amino acids. Only the CDR3 DNA stays, 33 bases, in frame from base 1. At the junction V is shortened by 5 bases and J by 5 bases, with 6 bases in between. CDR1 and CDR2, per the germline V gene, are SGHAT and FQNNGV. Recombination linked TRBV11-2 to TRBJ1-1, with the D gene not clear enough to name. The TCR sequence derives from a woman aged 25 to 45 in good health and CMV-seronegative. Sequencing input: PBMCs. Here the CDR3 is given as CASSIKTEAFF. In nucleotides, the sequence is TGTGCCAGCAGCATCAAAACTGAAGCTTTCTTT.